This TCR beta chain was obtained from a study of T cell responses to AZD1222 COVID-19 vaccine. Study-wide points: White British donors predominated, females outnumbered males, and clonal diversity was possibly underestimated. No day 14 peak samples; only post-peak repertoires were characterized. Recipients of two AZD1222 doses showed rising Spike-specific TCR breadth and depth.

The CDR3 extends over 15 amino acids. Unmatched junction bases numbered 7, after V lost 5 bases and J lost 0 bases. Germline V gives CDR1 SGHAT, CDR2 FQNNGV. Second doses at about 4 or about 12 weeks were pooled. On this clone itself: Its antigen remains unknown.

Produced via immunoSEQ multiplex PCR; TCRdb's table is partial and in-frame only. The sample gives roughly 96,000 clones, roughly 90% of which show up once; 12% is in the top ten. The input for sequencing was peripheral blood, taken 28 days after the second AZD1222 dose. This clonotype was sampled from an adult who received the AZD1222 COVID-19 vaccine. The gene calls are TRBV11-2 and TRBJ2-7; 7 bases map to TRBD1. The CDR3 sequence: CASSRDSLPSYEQYF. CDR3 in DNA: TGTGCCAGCAGCCGGGACAGTCTACCCTCCTACGAGCAGTACTTC.